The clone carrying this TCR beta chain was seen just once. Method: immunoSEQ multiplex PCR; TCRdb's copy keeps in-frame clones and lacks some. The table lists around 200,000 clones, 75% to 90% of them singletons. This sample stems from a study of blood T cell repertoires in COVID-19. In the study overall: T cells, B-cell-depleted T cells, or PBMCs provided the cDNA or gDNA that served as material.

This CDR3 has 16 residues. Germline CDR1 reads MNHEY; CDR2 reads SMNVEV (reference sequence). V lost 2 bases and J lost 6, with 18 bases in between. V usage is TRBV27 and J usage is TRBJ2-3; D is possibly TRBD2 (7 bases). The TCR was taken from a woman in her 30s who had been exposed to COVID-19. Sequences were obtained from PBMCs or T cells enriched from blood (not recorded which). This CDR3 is CASSLGAGAPGDTQYF. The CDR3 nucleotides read TGTGCCAGCAGTTTAGGGGCGGGGGCGCCCGGGGATACGCAGTATTTT.